This T cell receptor (beta chain) originates from a study of CD8 T cells in Susac syndrome (dated by TCRdb to the late 2010s). In terms of the full investigation: Whether CD8+ T cell activation and differentiation in Susac syndrome was antigen driven was tested using repertoire sequencing.

RNA was extracted using the RNeasy kit, and roughly 0.45 to 1 ug of the RNA was reverse transcribed with random hexamers. The immunoSEQ multiplex PCR assay, which covers 54 Vbeta and 13 Jbeta segments, was used to amplify TCR beta CDR3 regions. PCR amplification bias was corrected by using a synthetic template baseline for primer optimization and computational correction. In the original analysis: Only productive sequences were kept, with reads annotated to V, D and J genes according to IMGT and analyzed in immunoSEQ Analyzer. Clonality was computed as one minus Shannon entropy normalized by log2 of the number of productive unique sequences. For each patient and control, public and private clones were evaluated among the 100 most prevalent clones. A clone was defined as Susac-specific if it was absent from the healthy and MS cohorts, from roughly 980 published viral clones and from other ImmuneACCESS disease sequences. In-frame beta chains were kept once TCRdb had trimmed the public reads at Q25 with fastp and called clones with MiXCR. Records with the same CDR3 protein are collapsed into one entry carrying the most frequent genes and DNA. What appears here as the V and J calls and clone size reflects TCRdb's work, not the paper's. For this sample the table gives approximately 200,000 distinct CDR3 sequences, of which 95% were detected only once. Approximately 0.08% of the sample goes to the ten largest clones.

Broader findings and caveats from the paper: The TCR sequencing and HLA analysis was acknowledged to have included a relatively small number of individuals.

The V and J ends are trimmed by 3 bases and 4 bases, leaving 18 bases between them. As encoded in the germline V gene (reference sequence), CDR1 is DFQATT while CDR2 is SNEGSKA. Spanning cysteine to phenylalanine, the CDR3 consists of 15 amino acids. Just the 45-base CDR3 DNA is kept, in frame starting at base 1. Worth noting for this clonotype: Its antigen is not yet known. Per-base qualities were not stored, and no clone one base away is much larger.

Peripheral blood CD8+ and CD4+ T cells from healthy donors, Susac syndrome patients and multiple sclerosis patients were profiled using high-throughput TCR beta sequencing. The multiple sclerosis controls were treatment-naive patients who had stable or active relapsing-remitting disease and met the revised McDonald criteria. Bulk CD8+ and CD4+ T cells were purified magnetically by negative isolation, whereas CD8+ TEMRA cells were enriched by FACS. Blood was drawn into EDTA tubes, processed within 24 hours, and PBMCs were isolated by density gradient centrifugation. PBMCs intended for TCR sequencing were cryopreserved in liquid nitrogen and were subsequently thawed in a 37 degrees C water bath. The sorted or isolated CD4+, CD8+ and CD8+ TEMRA cells reached a purity of at least 90%.

Recombination joined TRBV20-1 with TRBJ1-2; TRBD1 might be the D gene, on 5 matching bases. The receptor's source is a human donor with multiple sclerosis. The sequenced sample consisted of CD4+ T cells from PBMCs. The DNA sequence follows: TGCAGTGCTAGTCCCGGGACGGAGCTCCCCTATGGCTACACCTTC. It is translated as CSASPGTELPYGYTF.